This TCR beta chain comes out of a study of T cells in tuberculosis. Assay used: immunoSEQ multiplex PCR; TCRdb lists only in-frame clones, some missing. In the table there are about 49,000 clones, nearly 95% of which are singletons. The time point denotes: new active TB diagnosis, blood taken before or within 7 days of starting treatment. The germline V gene encodes CDR1 SGHTA and CDR2 FQGNSA. The CDR3 consists of 15 residues. V lost 0 bases, J lost 8 bases, and 8 bases stayed unmatched. This chain joins TRBV7-2 and TRBJ1-2; the match to TRBD1 covers 8 bases. The receptor was isolated from an adult with tuberculosis. Sequenced material: PBMCs, taken at tuberculosis diagnosis. The DNA for the CDR3 is TGTGCCAGCAGCTTAGCGTCCCAGGGGGCCGAAGGCTACACCTTC. As protein: CASSLASQGAEGYTF.